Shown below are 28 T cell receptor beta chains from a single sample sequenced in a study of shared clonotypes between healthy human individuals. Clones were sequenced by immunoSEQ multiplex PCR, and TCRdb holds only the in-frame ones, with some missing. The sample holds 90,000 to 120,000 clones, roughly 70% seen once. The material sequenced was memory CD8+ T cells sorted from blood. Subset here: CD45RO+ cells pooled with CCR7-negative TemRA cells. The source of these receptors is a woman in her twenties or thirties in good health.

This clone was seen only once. This chain's CDR3 is CASSLAVTSNTEAFF. CDR3 coding DNA: TGTGCCAGCAGCTTAGCTGTGACATCGAACACTGAAGCTTTCTTT. The gene calls are TRBV7-9 and TRBJ1-1; no definite D call. This CDR3 comprises 15 residues. V was trimmed by 0 bases and J by 1 base, leaving 9 bases between them. Germline values: CDR1 SEHNR, CDR2 FQNEAQ (reference sequence).

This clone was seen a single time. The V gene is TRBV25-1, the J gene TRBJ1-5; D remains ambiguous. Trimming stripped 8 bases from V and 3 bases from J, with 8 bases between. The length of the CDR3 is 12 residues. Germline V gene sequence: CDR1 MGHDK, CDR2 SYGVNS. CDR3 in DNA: TGTGCCAGCCGGACTGTCAATCAGCCCCAGCATTTT. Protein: CASRTVNQPQHF.

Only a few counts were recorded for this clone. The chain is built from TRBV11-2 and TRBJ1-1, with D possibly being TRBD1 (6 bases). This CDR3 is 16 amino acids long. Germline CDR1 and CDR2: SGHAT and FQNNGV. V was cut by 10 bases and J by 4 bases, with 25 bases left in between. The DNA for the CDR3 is TGTGCCACCCCACGCGCGGGCCCCAGGGGTATCACTGAAGCTTTCTTT. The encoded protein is CATPRAGPRGITEAFF.

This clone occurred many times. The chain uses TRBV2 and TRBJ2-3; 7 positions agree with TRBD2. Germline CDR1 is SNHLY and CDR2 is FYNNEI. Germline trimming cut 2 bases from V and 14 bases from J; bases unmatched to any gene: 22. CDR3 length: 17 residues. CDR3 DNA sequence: TGTGCCAGCAGTGAATCTGAGGCCGCCGGTTTGCGGGAGAAGCCGTATTTT. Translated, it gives CASSESEAAGLREKPYF. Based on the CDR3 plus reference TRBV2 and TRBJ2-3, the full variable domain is EPEVTQTPSHQVTQMGQEVILRCVPISNHLYFYWYRQILGQKVEFLVSFYNNEISEKSEIFDDQFSVERPDGSNFTLKIRSTKLEDSAMYFCASSESEAAGLREKPYFGPGTRLTVL.

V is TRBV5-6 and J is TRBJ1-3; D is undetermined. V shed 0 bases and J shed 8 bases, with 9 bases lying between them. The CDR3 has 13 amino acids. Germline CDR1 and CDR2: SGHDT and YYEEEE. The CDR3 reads CASSLEEGDTIYF. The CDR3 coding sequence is TGTGCCAGCAGCTTGGAGGAGGGAGACACCATATATTTT.

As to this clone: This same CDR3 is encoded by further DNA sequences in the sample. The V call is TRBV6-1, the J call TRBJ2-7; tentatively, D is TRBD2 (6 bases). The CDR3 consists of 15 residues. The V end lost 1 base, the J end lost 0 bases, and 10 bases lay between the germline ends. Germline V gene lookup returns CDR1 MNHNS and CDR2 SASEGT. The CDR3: CASSEVSGASYEQYF. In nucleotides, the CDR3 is TGTGCCAGCAGTGAAGTTAGCGGCGCCTCCTACGAGCAGTACTTC.

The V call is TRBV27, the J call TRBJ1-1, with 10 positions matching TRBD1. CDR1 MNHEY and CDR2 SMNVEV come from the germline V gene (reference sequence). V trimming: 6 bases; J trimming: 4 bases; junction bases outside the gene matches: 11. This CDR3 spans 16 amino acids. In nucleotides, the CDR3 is TGTGCCAGCAGGGAGGGGACAGGGGCTGTGAGCACTGAAGCTTTCTTT. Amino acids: CASREGTGAVSTEAFF.

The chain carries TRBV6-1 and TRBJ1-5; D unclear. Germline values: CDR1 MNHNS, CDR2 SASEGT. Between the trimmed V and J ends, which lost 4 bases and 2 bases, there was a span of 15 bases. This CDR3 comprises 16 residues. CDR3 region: CASSAAFGQGNQPQHF. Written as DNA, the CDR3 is TGTGCCAGCAGTGCGGCGTTTGGGCAAGGCAATCAGCCCCAGCATTTT.

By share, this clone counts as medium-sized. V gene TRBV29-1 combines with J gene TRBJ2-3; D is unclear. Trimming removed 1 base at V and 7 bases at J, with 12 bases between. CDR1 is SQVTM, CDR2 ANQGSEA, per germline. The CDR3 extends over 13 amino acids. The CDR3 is CSVEVEAGNTQYF. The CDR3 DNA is TGCAGCGTTGAAGTAGAGGCAGGTAATACGCAGTATTTT.

The CDR3 DNA sequence: TGTGCCAGCAGCTTAGGACTAAACTACGAGCAGTACTTC. This gives the protein CASSLGLNYEQYF. V and J are TRBV11-2 and TRBJ2-7, with D possibly TRBD2 on 5 matching bases. The CDR3 runs to 13 residues. The V end was cut by 1 base, the J end by 3 bases, with 7 bases between. Germline V lookup: CDR1 SGHAT, CDR2 FQNNGV.

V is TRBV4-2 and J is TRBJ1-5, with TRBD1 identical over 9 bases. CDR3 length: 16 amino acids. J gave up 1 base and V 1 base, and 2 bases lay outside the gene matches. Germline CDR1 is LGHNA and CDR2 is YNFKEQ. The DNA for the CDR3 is TGTGCCAGCAGCCAAGGACAGGGGGGAAGCAATCAGCCCCAGCATTTT. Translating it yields CASSQGQGGSNQPQHF.

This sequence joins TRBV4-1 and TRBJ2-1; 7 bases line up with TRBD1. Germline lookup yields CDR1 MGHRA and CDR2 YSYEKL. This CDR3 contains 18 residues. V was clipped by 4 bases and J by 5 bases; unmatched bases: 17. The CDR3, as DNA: TGCGCCAGCAGCCGGGTGGGTGGTCGGCGGACAGGAAACAATGAGCAGTTCTTC. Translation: CASSRVGGRRTGNNEQFF.

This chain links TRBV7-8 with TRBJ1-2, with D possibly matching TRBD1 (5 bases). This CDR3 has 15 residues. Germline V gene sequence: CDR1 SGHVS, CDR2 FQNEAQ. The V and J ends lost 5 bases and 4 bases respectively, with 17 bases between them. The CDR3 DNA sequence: TGTGCCAGCAGCATCGCCGGGACGGGCTTCTATGGCTACACCTTC. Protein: CASSIAGTGFYGYTF.

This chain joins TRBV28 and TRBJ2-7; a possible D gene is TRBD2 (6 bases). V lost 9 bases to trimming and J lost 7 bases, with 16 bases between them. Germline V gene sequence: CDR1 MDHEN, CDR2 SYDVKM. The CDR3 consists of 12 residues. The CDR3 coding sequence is TGTGCCAGTAACGGGACTCCTAAAGAGCAGTACTTC. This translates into CASNGTPKEQYF.

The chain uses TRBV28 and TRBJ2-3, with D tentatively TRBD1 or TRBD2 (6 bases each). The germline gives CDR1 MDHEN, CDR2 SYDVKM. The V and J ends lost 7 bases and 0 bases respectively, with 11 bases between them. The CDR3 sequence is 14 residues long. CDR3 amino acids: CASTRGGSTDTQYF. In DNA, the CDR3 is TGTGCCAGCACCCGAGGGGGGAGCACAGATACGCAGTATTTT. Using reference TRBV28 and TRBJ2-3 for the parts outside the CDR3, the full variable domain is DVKVTQSSRYLVKRTGEKVFLECVQDMDHENMFWYRQDPGLGLRLIYFSYDVKMKEKGDIPEGYSVSREKKERFSLILESASTNQTSMYLCASTRGGSTDTQYFGPGTRLTVL.

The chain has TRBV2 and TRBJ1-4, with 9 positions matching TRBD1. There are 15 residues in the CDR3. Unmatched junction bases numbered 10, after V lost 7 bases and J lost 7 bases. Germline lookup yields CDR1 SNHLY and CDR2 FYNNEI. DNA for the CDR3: TGTGCCAGCATCAGGCAACAGGGGGCGCTTGAAAAACTGTTTTTT. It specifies CASIRQQGALEKLFF.

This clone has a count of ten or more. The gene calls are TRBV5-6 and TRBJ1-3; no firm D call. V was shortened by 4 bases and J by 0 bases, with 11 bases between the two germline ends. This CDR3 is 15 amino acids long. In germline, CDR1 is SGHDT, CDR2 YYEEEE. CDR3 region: CASSPSGISGNTIYF. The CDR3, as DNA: TGTGCCAGCAGCCCCAGCGGGATCTCTGGAAACACCATATATTTT. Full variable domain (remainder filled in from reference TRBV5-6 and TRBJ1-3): DAGVTQSPTHLIKTRGQQVTLRCSPKSGHDTVSWYQQALGQGPQFIFQYYEEEERQRGNFPDRFSGHQFPNYSSELNVNALLLGDSALYLCASSPSGISGNTIYFGEGSWLTVV.

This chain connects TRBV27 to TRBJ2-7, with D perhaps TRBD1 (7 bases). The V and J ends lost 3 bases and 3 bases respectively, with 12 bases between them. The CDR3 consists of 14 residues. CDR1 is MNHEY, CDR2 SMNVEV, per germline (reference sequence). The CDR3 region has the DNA TGTGCCAGCAGTTTCGGGCAGGGGGGCTACGAGCAGTACTTC. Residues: CASSFGQGGYEQYF.

The CDR3 sequence is CASSQRSTDTQYF. The CDR3 DNA follows: TGCGCCAGCAGCCAGAGGAGCACAGATACGCAGTATTTT. This sequence joins TRBV4-1 and TRBJ2-3; D uncertain. This CDR3 has 13 amino acids. V lost 3 bases and J 0 bases, leaving 4 bases between the germline ends. The germline CDR1 and CDR2 sequences are MGHRA and YSYEKL.

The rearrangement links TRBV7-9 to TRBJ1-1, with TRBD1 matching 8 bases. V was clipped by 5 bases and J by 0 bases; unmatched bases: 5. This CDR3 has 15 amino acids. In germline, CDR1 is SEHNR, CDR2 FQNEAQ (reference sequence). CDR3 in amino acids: CASSTTGGMNTEAFF. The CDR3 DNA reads TGTGCCAGCAGCACTACAGGGGGGATGAACACTGAAGCTTTCTTT.

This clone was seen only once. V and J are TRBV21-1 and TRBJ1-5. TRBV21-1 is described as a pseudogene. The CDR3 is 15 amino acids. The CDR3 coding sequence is TGTGCCAGCAGCAATAAGAGGGGATACGCTCAGCCCCAGCATTTT. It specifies CASSNKRGYAQPQHF.

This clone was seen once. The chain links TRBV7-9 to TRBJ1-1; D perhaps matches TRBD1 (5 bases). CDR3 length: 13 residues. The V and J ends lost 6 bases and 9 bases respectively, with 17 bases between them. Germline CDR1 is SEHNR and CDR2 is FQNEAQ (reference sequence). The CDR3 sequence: CASSSTGKGQAFF. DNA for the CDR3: TGTGCCAGCAGTTCTACTGGGAAGGGGCAAGCTTTCTTT.

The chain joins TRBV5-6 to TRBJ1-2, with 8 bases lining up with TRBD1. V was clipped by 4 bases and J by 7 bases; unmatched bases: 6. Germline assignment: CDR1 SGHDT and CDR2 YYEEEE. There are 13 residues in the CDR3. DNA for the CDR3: TGTGCCAGCAGCCTAGGGACAGGCCCTGGCTACACCTTC. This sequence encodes CASSLGTGPGYTF.

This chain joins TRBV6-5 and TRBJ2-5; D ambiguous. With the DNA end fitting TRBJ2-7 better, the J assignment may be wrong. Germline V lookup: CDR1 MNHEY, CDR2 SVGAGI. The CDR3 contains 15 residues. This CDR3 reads CASRRTPDGPYEQYF. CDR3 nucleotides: TGTGCCAGCAGGCGAACACCTGACGGGCCCTACGAGCAGTACTTC.

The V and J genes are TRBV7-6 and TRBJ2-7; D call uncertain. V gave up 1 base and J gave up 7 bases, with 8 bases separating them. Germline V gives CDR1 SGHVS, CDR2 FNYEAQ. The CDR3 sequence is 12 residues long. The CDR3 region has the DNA TGTGCCAGCAGCTTAGATTCGGTAGAGCAGTACTTC. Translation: CASSLDSVEQYF.

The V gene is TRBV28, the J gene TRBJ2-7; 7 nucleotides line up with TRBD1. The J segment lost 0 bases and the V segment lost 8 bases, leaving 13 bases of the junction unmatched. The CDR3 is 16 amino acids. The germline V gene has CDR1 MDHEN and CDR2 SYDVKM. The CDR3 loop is CASRSTLGQSSYEQYF. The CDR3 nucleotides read TGTGCCAGCCGGTCGACGTTGGGACAGAGCTCCTACGAGCAGTACTTC.

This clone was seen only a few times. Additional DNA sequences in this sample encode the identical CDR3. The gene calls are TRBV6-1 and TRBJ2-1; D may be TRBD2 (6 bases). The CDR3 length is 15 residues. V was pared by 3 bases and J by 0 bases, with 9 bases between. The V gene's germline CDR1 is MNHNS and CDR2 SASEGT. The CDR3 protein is CASSEEAGSYNEQFF. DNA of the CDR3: TGTGCCAGCAGTGAGGAAGCGGGCTCCTACAATGAGCAGTTCTTC.

Here the CDR3 reads CASSGTGDSGANVLTF. CDR3 sequence (DNA): TGTGCCAGCAGCGGGACAGGTGATTCTGGGGCCAACGTCCTGACTTTC. This chain joins TRBV6-4 and TRBJ2-6, with 8 bases that match TRBD1. Trimming at V came to 6 bases and at J to 1 base, leaving 5 bases not matched to a gene. This CDR3 comprises 16 residues. The germline V gene encodes CDR1 MRHNA and CDR2 SNTAGT.